The next 19 T cell receptor beta chains were all read from a single sample in a study of OX40 agonist ivuxolimab in advanced cancers. Repertoires were generated with immunoSEQ multiplex PCR, while TCRdb's copy carries only in-frame clones and drops some. The sample gives around 80,000 clones, approximately 78% of which show up once; 4% to 6% is in the top ten. The sequencing used CD4+ or CD8+ T cells sorted from blood, collected in a trial of the OX40 agonist ivuxolimab. These receptors originate from an adult with an advanced solid tumor such as melanoma, head and neck, liver or kidney cancer.

J is TRBJ1-2 and V is TRBV28, with 8 bases matching TRBD1. Per the germline V gene, CDR1 is MDHEN and CDR2 is SYDVKM. The CDR3 runs 14 residues. Losses at the gene ends were 4 bases for V and 8 bases for J; bases not matched to a gene: 9. CDR3 amino acids: CASSSTDRVGGYTF. The CDR3 DNA follows: TGTGCCAGCAGTTCTACGGACAGGGTAGGCGGCTACACCTTC.

The chain couples TRBV5-4 to TRBJ2-3; weak D call: TRBD2 (7 bases). Trimming stripped 4 bases from V and 2 bases from J, with 17 bases between. CDR1 and CDR2 from the germline V gene are SGHNT and YYREEE (reference sequence). The CDR3 totals 16 residues. Here the CDR3 reads CASSPRGGGPTDTQYF. The CDR3 DNA reads TGTGCCAGCAGCCCCCGAGGGGGAGGGCCCACAGATACGCAGTATTTT.

The rearrangement uses TRBV7-9 and TRBJ2-7; D is unresolved. This CDR3 has 13 amino acids. Germline V CDR1 and CDR2: SEHNR, FQNEAQ (reference sequence). Between the trimmed V and J ends, which lost 1 base and 0 bases, there was a span of 4 bases. This CDR3 is CASSLEDSYEQYF. For the CDR3, the DNA is TGTGCCAGCAGCTTAGAGGACTCCTACGAGCAGTACTTC.

The chain employs TRBV7-9 and TRBJ1-4, with D hard to call. Trimming took off 3 bases at V and 3 bases at J, with 8 bases between the two ends. The length of the CDR3 is 14 residues. Germline V gene sequence: CDR1 SEHNR, CDR2 FQNEAQ (reference sequence). CDR3 DNA sequence: TGTGCCAGCAGCTTCCATGTGGCTAATGAAAAACTGTTTTTT. This translates into CASSFHVANEKLFF.

The V gene is TRBV28, the J gene TRBJ2-3, with 8 nucleotides matching TRBD1. V dropped 3 bases and J dropped 2; count of bases not matched to a gene: 4. The CDR3 covers 15 residues. CDR1 is MDHEN, CDR2 SYDVKM, per germline. CDR3 in DNA: TGTGCCAGCAGTTTGGGGGACAGGACCACAGATACGCAGTATTTT. This gives the protein CASSLGDRTTDTQYF.

The chain is built from TRBV18 and TRBJ2-6; TRBD1 aligns across 7 bases. With V trimmed by 8 bases and J by 0 bases, 7 bases remained unmatched. Germline CDR1 reads KGHSH; CDR2 reads LQKENI. The CDR3 is 16 amino acids. CDR3 DNA sequence: TGTGCCAGCGTTGGGACAGTAAGCTCTGGGGCCAACGTCCTGACTTTC. Translating gives CASVGTVSSGANVLTF.

The V gene is TRBV5-6, the J gene TRBJ2-1; no clear D. The V gene's germline CDR1 is SGHDT and CDR2 YYEEEE. Between the trimmed V and J ends, which lost 0 bases and 8 bases, there was a span of 6 bases. This CDR3 has 12 residues. CDR3: CASSLESHEQFF. CDR3 nucleotide sequence: TGTGCCAGCAGCTTGGAGTCCCATGAGCAGTTCTTC. Drawing the rest from reference TRBV5-6 and TRBJ2-1, the complete variable domain is DAGVTQSPTHLIKTRGQQVTLRCSPKSGHDTVSWYQQALGQGPQFIFQYYEEEERQRGNFPDRFSGHQFPNYSSELNVNALLLGDSALYLCASSLESHEQFFGPGTRLTVL.

This chain links TRBV6-1 with TRBJ2-3, with TRBD1 matching 9 bases. The CDR3 loop spans 15 amino acids. CDR1 MNHNS and CDR2 SASEGT come from the germline V gene. Losses at the gene ends were 5 bases for V and 2 bases for J; bases not matched to a gene: 5. The CDR3 nucleotides are TGTGCCAGCAGTTTGACAGGGGGATTCACAGATACGCAGTATTTT. It specifies CASSLTGGFTDTQYF.

CDR3 nucleotides: TGTGCCATCAGTGAGTCACCGGGACACACAGATACGCAGTATTTT. This translates into CAISESPGHTDTQYF. This rearrangement joins TRBV10-3 to TRBJ2-3, with D perhaps TRBD1 (6 bases). V was clipped by 0 bases and J by 2 bases, with 9 bases between them. The CDR3 length is 15 residues. Germline CDR1 reads ENHRY; CDR2 reads SYGVKD.

The chain couples TRBV9 to TRBJ1-4, with 7 positions matching TRBD1. The germline CDR1 and CDR2 sequences are SGDLS and YYNGEE. The V gene end was trimmed by 3 bases and the J gene end by 6 bases; junction bases not matched to a gene: 8. The CDR3 is 15 amino acids. The CDR3 DNA is TGTGCCAGCAGCGGACGATCCGGACAGGATGAAAAACTGTTTTTT. Its translation: CASSGRSGQDEKLFF.

In DNA form, the CDR3 reads TGCAGCGTCCTCCGACTAGCGGGCACAGATACGCAGTATTTT. Translating it yields CSVLRLAGTDTQYF. This chain connects TRBV29-1 to TRBJ2-3, with 9 bases aligning to TRBD2. This CDR3 is built from 14 residues. Trimming cost V 6 bases and J 1 base; bases outside gene matches: 5. In germline, CDR1 is SQVTM, CDR2 ANQGSEA.

The gene calls are TRBV4-2 and TRBJ2-2, with D perhaps matching TRBD1 (6 bases). Germline loops: CDR1 LGHNA, CDR2 YNFKEQ. V was cut by 2 bases and J by 0 bases, with 16 bases left in between. This CDR3 is 18 amino acids long. As DNA, the CDR3 is TGTGCCAGCAGCCAAAGGACCACAGGGACCTCGAACACCGGGGAGCTGTTTTTT. It translates to CASSQRTTGTSNTGELFF.

V and J are TRBV15 and TRBJ2-2; no reliable D call. In germline, CDR1 is LNHNV, CDR2 YYDKDF (reference sequence). Trimming removed 0 bases at V and 9 bases at J, with 8 bases between. This CDR3 contains 13 residues. The chain's CDR3 is CATSREDGRELFF. CDR3 nucleotide sequence: TGTGCCACCAGCAGAGAAGACGGTAGGGAGCTGTTTTTT.

Only one count was recorded for this clone. CDR3 in DNA: TGTGCCAGCAGTTTAAAGACAGGGGGCGTCCAGCCCCAGCATTTT. Translating gives CASSLKTGGVQPQHF. J is TRBJ1-5 and V is TRBV28, with TRBD1 matching over 10 bases. Unmatched junction bases numbered 5, after V lost 2 bases and J lost 7 bases. Germline V gene sequence: CDR1 MDHEN, CDR2 SYDVKM. The CDR3 spans 15 residues.

The chain couples TRBV5-8 to TRBJ1-4; no firm D call. V shed 4 bases and J shed 7 bases, with 8 bases lying between them. This CDR3 spans 12 amino acids. From germline, CDR1 is SGHTS and CDR2 YDEGEE. DNA of the CDR3: TGTGCCAGCAGCCCCTGGACTGAAAAACTGTTTTTT. This sequence encodes CASSPWTEKLFF.

The gene calls are TRBV2 and TRBJ2-7; 9 bases match TRBD2. V trimming: 3 bases; J trimming: 0 bases; junction bases outside the gene matches: 3. This CDR3 contains 15 residues. Germline V CDR1 and CDR2: SNHLY, FYNNEI. CDR3 residues: CASSDRTSASYEQYF. The CDR3 DNA reads TGTGCCAGCAGTGATCGGACTAGCGCCTCCTACGAGCAGTACTTC.

The rearrangement links TRBV10-3 to TRBJ1-2; D gene uncertain. This CDR3 spans 13 amino acids. The germline CDR1 and CDR2 sequences are ENHRY and SYGVKD. V lost 9 bases and J 2 bases, leaving 13 bases between the germline ends. CDR3 region: CAINQQTNYGYTF. The DNA for the CDR3 is TGTGCCATTAACCAACAAACAAACTATGGCTACACCTTC.

The chain uses TRBV18 and TRBJ1-4; possibly TRBD1 for D (6 bases). CDR1 is KGHSH, CDR2 LQKENI, per germline. This CDR3 is 15 amino acids long. V was cut by 3 bases and J by 0 bases, with 8 bases left in between. The CDR3 reads CASSPRTATNEKLFF. The CDR3 DNA reads TGTGCCAGCTCACCCCGGACAGCAACTAATGAAAAACTGTTTTTT. The full variable domain, in which reference TRBV18 and TRBJ1-4 provide the parts outside the CDR3, is NAGVMQNPRHLVRRRGQEARLRCSPMKGHSHVYWYRQLPEEGLKFMVYLQKENIIDESGMPKERFSAEFPKEGPSILRIQQVVRGDSAAYFCASSPRTATNEKLFFGSGTQLSVL.

The chain links TRBV18 to TRBJ1-1; possible D gene TRBD1, 5 bases. This CDR3 spans 12 amino acids. Trimming cost V 5 bases and J 7 bases, with 11 bases left between them. Germline V gene lookup returns CDR1 KGHSH and CDR2 LQKENI. The CDR3 is CASSITDSEAFF. The CDR3 DNA follows: TGTGCCAGCTCAATAACCGACAGTGAAGCTTTCTTT. Complete variable domain (other parts from reference TRBV18 and TRBJ1-1): NAGVMQNPRHLVRRRGQEARLRCSPMKGHSHVYWYRQLPEEGLKFMVYLQKENIIDESGMPKERFSAEFPKEGPSILRIQQVVRGDSAAYFCASSITDSEAFFGQGTRLTVV.